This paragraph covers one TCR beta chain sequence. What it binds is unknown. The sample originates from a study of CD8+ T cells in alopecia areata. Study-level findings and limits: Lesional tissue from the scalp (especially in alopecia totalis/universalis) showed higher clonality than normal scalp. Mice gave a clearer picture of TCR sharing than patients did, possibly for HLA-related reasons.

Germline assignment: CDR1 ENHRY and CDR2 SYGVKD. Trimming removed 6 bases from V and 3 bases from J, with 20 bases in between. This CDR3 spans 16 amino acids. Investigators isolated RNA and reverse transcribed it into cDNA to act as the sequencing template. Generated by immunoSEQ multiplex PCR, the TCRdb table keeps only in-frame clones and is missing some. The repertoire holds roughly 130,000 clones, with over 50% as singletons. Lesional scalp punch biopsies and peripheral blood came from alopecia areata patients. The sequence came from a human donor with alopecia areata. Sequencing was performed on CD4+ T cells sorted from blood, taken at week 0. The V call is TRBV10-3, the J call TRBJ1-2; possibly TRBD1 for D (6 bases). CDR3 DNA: TGTGCCATCAGATCTACCGGGAGCAGGGGTGACTATGGCTACACCTTC. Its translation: CAIRSTGSRGDYGYTF.